The 18 T cell receptor beta chains listed next were all sequenced from one sample in a study of T cell repertoires in cytomegalovirus infection. TCRdb itself ran the reads through MiXCR, one entry per CDR3 protein. This table holds around 300,000 distinct CDR3 sequences, 20% to 25% found once. No antigen has been identified for these receptors. Here the sequenced sample was cultured PBMCs, taken from culture after CMV antigen stimulation. Receptors were obtained from a human donor in good health (CMV status not recorded). Some clones in this sample may be carry-over from other donors' samples.

This clonotype turned up a few times. This chain joins TRBV6-2 or TRBV6-3 and TRBJ1-5; 7 positions agree with TRBD1. V shed 6 bases, J shed 4 bases, and the junction held 6 bases outside the gene matches. The length of the CDR3 is 14 residues. Germline CDR1 reads MNHEY; CDR2 reads SVGEGT. The CDR3 here is CASSGQAINQPQHF. CDR3 DNA: TGTGCCAGCAGCGGACAGGCCATTAATCAGCCCCAGCATTTT.

This clonotype was observed a few times. The V call is TRBV9, the J call TRBJ2-7; 11 bases are shared with TRBD1. This CDR3 spans 15 amino acids. With 4 bases clipped from V and 5 bases from J, the junction kept 8 bases outside the gene matches. Germline assignment: CDR1 SGDLS and CDR2 YYNGEE. For the CDR3, the DNA is TGTGCCAGCAGCCCAGCGCTGGACAGGGGGCACGAGCAGTACTTC. This encodes CASSPALDRGHEQYF. Complete variable domain (other parts from reference TRBV9 and TRBJ2-7): DSGVTQTPKHLITATGQRVTLRCSPRSGDLSVYWYQQSLDQGLQFLIQYYNGEERAKGNILERFSAQQFPDLHSELNLSSLELGDSALYFCASSPALDRGHEQYFGPGTRLTVT.

In its sample, this clonotype was seen a few times. This chain uses TRBV19 with TRBJ1-2, with 9 positions matching TRBD1. CDR3 length: 14 amino acids. Germline assignment: CDR1 LNHDA and CDR2 SQIVND (reference sequence). The junction had 4 bases not matched to a gene; V was cut back by 1 base and J by 7 bases. The CDR3 reads CASSIAGTGLGYTF. The CDR3 region has the DNA TGTGCCAGTAGTATAGCCGGGACAGGGCTTGGCTACACCTTC.

This clonotype was observed a few times. Written as DNA, the CDR3 is TGTGCCAGCAGCTTGGGTCCAGGGACCACAACTAATGAAAAACTGTTTTTT. Its protein product is CASSLGPGTTTNEKLFF. This chain connects TRBV5-4 to TRBJ1-4, with D possibly being TRBD1 (5 bases). CDR1 SGHNT and CDR2 YYREEE come from the germline V gene (reference sequence). The CDR3 extends over 17 amino acids. Trimming left V 0 bases short and J 0 bases short, with 12 bases between.

The rearrangement uses TRBV19 and TRBJ2-3, with no clear D. The V gene lost 7 bases and the J gene lost 6 bases, with 5 bases spanning the gap. Germline V lookup: CDR1 LNHDA, CDR2 SQIVND (reference sequence). This CDR3 is 10 amino acids long. Here the CDR3 DNA reads TGTGCCAGTATCGGGGATACGCAGTATTTT. Its translation: CASIGDTQYF.

This clonotype showed up just a few times. This sequence joins TRBV20-1 and TRBJ1-1, with a tentative D call TRBD1 (5 bases). Germline CDR1 reads DFQATT; CDR2 reads SNEGSKA (reference sequence). The ends were cut back, 6 bases at V and 3 bases at J, with 14 bases in the middle. The CDR3 spans 13 residues. The CDR3 DNA reads TGCAGTGCCCGGACATCTTGGGACACTGAAGCTTTCTTT. Translated, it gives CSARTSWDTEAFF.

This clonotype has just a few counts. The gene calls are TRBV27 and TRBJ1-2; D unresolved. CDR1 and CDR2 from the germline V gene are MNHEY and SMNVEV (reference sequence). The CDR3 covers 13 residues. Trimming cost V 5 bases and J 4 bases, with 11 bases left between them. The CDR3: CASSANSPYGYTF. In DNA form, the CDR3 reads TGTGCCAGCAGTGCCAACAGTCCCTATGGCTACACCTTC.

The table lists this clonotype with many counts. The chain recombines TRBV7-8 with TRBJ2-3; TRBD2 might be the D (6 bases). CDR1 and CDR2 (germline): SGHVS, FQNEAQ. V was pared by 2 bases and J by 0 bases, with 9 bases between. The CDR3 extends over 15 amino acids. The DNA for the CDR3 is TGTGCCAGCAGCTTATTCGGGACTAGCACAGATACGCAGTATTTT. This gives the protein CASSLFGTSTDTQYF.

The V gene is TRBV7-2, the J gene TRBJ2-1; D may match TRBD1 or TRBD2 (5 bases each). This CDR3 region has 16 residues. V was pared by 5 bases and J by 6 bases, with 20 bases between. The germline V gene has CDR1 SGHTA and CDR2 FQGNSA. Written as DNA, the CDR3 is TGTGCCAGCAGCGCTTTAGAGGGGCGAGTCATCAATGAGCAGTTCTTC. Residues: CASSALEGRVINEQFF.

This chain joins TRBV27 and TRBJ2-1, with D uncertain. The CDR3 runs 14 residues. Trimming removed 8 bases at V and 8 bases at J, with 19 bases between. CDR1 and CDR2 (germline): MNHEY, SMNVEV (reference sequence). The CDR3 DNA is TGTGCCAGCCGAAGAACCGACTCCTTAGATGAGCAGTTCTTC. This encodes CASRRTDSLDEQFF.

This clonotype was counted between two and nine times. This chain joins TRBV5-6 and TRBJ2-5, with TRBD2 matching over 7 bases. This CDR3 spans 17 amino acids. Germline lookup yields CDR1 SGHDT and CDR2 YYEEEE. Trimming took 5 bases from V and 2 from J; bases not matched to a gene: 15. CDR3 nucleotide sequence: TGTGCCAGCAGGGGAGTGCGTCGGACTAGAAATCAAGAGACCCAGTACTTC. Protein sequence: CASRGVRRTRNQETQYF.

This chain connects TRBV7-9 to TRBJ1-5, with D unresolved. Deletions cut 6 bases from V and 7 bases from J, with 13 bases between. Germline V gene data show CDR1 as SEHNR and CDR2 as FQNEAQ (reference sequence). This CDR3 has 13 amino acids. CDR3 sequence reads: CASSTYGEQPQHF. CDR3 sequence (DNA): TGTGCCAGCAGTACGTACGGGGAACAGCCCCAGCATTTT. Together with reference TRBV7-9 and TRBJ1-5, the CDR3 gives the full variable domain: DTGVSQNPRHKITKRGQNVTFRCDPISEHNRLYWYRQTLGQGPEFLTYFQNEAQLEKSRLLSDRFSAERPKGSFSTLEIQRTEQGDSAMYLCASSTYGEQPQHFGDGTRLSIL.

This clonotype occurred many times. The V call is TRBV7-8, the J call TRBJ2-3, with D possibly being TRBD2 (5 bases). V lost 6 bases, J lost 0 bases, and 16 bases lay in between. The germline V gene has CDR1 SGHVS and CDR2 FQNEAQ. This CDR3 spans 16 amino acids. CDR3 loop: CASSLLYRTSTDTQYF. In nucleotides, the CDR3 is TGTGCCAGCAGTCTCCTTTATCGGACTAGCACAGATACGCAGTATTTT.

This clonotype showed up just once. A much larger clone lies a single base off, so this may be a read error. The chain uses TRBV12-3 or TRBV12-4 and TRBJ1-3; D not certain. V lost 3 bases, J lost 0 bases, and 12 bases lay in between. The CDR3 spans 16 residues. For the CDR3, the DNA is TGTGCCAGCAGTTTGGACGGGTGGAGCTCTGGAAACACCATATATTTT. Translation: CASSLDGWSSGNTIYF.

This clonotype appeared many times. The rearrangement links TRBV7-9 to TRBJ1-4; TRBD1 matches 8 bases. Unmatched junction bases numbered 4, after V lost 2 bases and J lost 8 bases. The germline CDR1 and CDR2 sequences are SEHNR and FQNEAQ (reference sequence). CDR3 size: 14 residues. CDR3 nucleotide sequence: TGTGCCAGCAGCTTAAGACAGGGGACAGAAAAACTGTTTTTT. Encoded protein: CASSLRQGTEKLFF.

The genes are TRBV20-1 and TRBJ2-5; 11 nucleotides match TRBD2. The CDR3 loop spans 14 amino acids. Per germline, CDR1 DFQATT and CDR2 SNEGSKA (reference sequence). The V segment lost 5 bases and the J segment 2 bases; nucleotides outside the gene matches: 4. The CDR3 protein is CSALRLAGQETQYF. Written as DNA, the CDR3 is TGCAGTGCTTTAAGACTAGCGGGACAAGAGACCCAGTACTTC.

This clonotype showed up just a few times. The genes are TRBV18 and TRBJ2-1, with 7 positions matching TRBD2. The CDR3 runs to 14 residues. Germline-derived CDR1 and CDR2 are KGHSH and LQKENI. Losses at the gene ends were 2 bases for V and 5 bases for J; bases not matched to a gene: 3. DNA for the CDR3: TGTGCCAGCTCACCAACTAGCGCGAACAATGAGCAGTTCTTC. Its translation is CASSPTSANNEQFF.

As to this clonotype: One end of the junction fails to match germline, which may point to a read error. The chain links TRBV29-1 to TRBJ1-4, with a weak D call TRBD1 (5 bases). The CDR3 loop spans 13 amino acids. The V gene's germline CDR1 is SQVTM and CDR2 ANQGSEA. CDR3 in amino acids: CSVEGGAAEKLFF. CDR3 coding DNA: TGCAGCGTCGAAGGTGGGGCAGCTGAAAAACTGTTTTTT.